The next 14 T cell receptor beta chains were all read from a single sample in a study of T cells in Graves' hyperthyroidism and ophthalmopathy (dated by TCRdb to about 2019). The method was multiplex PCR. The reads were generated on an Illumina HiSeq 2000. The TCR beta CDR3 regions were amplified from the RNA transcripts. The TCR CDR3 was subjected to a first round of RT-PCR using the HTBI primer set and the Qiagen OneStep RT-PCR kit. Clones were called with MiXCR by TCRdb after fastp trimmed the public reads at Q25, and only in-frame beta chains were retained. Each CDR3 protein appears once, grouped with its most common genes and DNA. The sample data list around 490,000 distinct CDR3 sequences, and about 20% of these were observed just once. Clones ranked in the top ten supply 45% to 50% of the sample. Specimen: blood. These TCRs come from a man aged 35-49 years with Graves' ophthalmopathy.

J is TRBJ1-4 and V is TRBV7-3; D is undetermined. In germline, CDR1 is SGHTA, CDR2 FQGTGA. V dropped 0 bases and J dropped 4 bases, with 9 bases sitting between them. This CDR3 contains 15 residues. The CDR3 nucleotides read TGTGCCAGCAGCTTAACGGGTCAGGATAATGAAAAACTGTTTTTT. Encoded protein: CASSLTGQDNEKLFF.

This clonotype was counted only a few times. The rearrangement uses TRBV19 and TRBJ1-2; D might be TRBD1 (6 bases). Per the germline V gene, CDR1 is LNHDA and CDR2 is SQIVND (reference sequence). The length of the CDR3 is 16 residues. Trimming stripped 5 bases from V and 1 base from J, with 17 bases between. In DNA form, the CDR3 reads TGTGCCAGTAGTTGGGAGCCAGGGACAAATAACTATGGCTACACCTTC. Protein product: CASSWEPGTNNYGYTF.

The chain is built from TRBV7-2 and TRBJ1-3; D gene ambiguous. Between the trimmed V and J ends, which lost 5 bases and 0 bases, there was a span of 20 bases. The CDR3 totals 18 residues. The V gene's germline CDR1 is SGHTA and CDR2 FQGNSA. CDR3: CASSASIPESYSGNTIYF. The CDR3 bases are TGTGCCAGCAGCGCCAGCATACCCGAAAGCTACTCTGGAAACACCATATATTTT. Drawing the rest from reference TRBV7-2 and TRBJ1-3, the complete variable domain is GAGVSQSPSNKVTEKGKDVELRCDPISGHTALYWYRQSLGQGLEFLIYFQGNSAPDKSGLPSDRFSAERTGGSVSTLTIQRTQQEDSAVYLCASSASIPESYSGNTIYFGEGSWLTVV.

This clonotype was observed a handful of times. V usage is TRBV5-1 and J usage is TRBJ2-2, with TRBD1 identical over 7 bases. Germline V gene lookup returns CDR1 SGHRS and CDR2 YFSETQ. J lost 4 bases, V lost 4 bases, and 7 bases had no gene match. The CDR3 totals 15 residues. The CDR3 bases are TGCGCCAGCAGCGGCCGGGACAGAGCCACCGGGGAGCTGTTTTTT. Residues: CASSGRDRATGELFF.

This chain joins TRBV7-3 and TRBJ2-3; D is perhaps TRBD2 (6 bases). Germline V CDR1 and CDR2: SGHTA, FQGTGA. The CDR3 spans 14 residues. V was trimmed by 2 bases and J by 8 bases, leaving 14 bases between them. The CDR3 bases are TGTGCCAGCAGCTTACTGGGGGGTACGGGTACGCAGTATTTT. Translating gives CASSLLGGTGTQYF.

The rearrangement uses TRBV20-1 and TRBJ2-1; weak D call: TRBD2 (5 bases). Germline values: CDR1 DFQATT, CDR2 SNEGSKA (reference sequence). The V end was cut by 3 bases, the J end by 0 bases, with 12 bases between. CDR3 length equals 15 residues. The CDR3 is CSASPGISSYNEQFF. For the CDR3, the DNA is TGCAGTGCTAGTCCGGGGATCAGCTCCTACAATGAGCAGTTCTTC.

There are many counts of this clonotype. This chain links TRBV27 with TRBJ2-1; 10 bases are shared with TRBD2. J lost 12 bases, V lost 4 bases, and 12 bases had no gene match. Germline loops: CDR1 MNHEY, CDR2 SMNVEV (reference sequence). The CDR3 covers 15 residues. As DNA, the CDR3 is TGTGCCAGCAGTTCGAGCGGGGGGGCCCCACAAGGGCAGTTCTTC. It translates to CASSSSGGAPQGQFF.

The rearrangement uses TRBV5-6 and TRBJ2-7, with a weak D call TRBD2 (5 bases). Germline lookup yields CDR1 SGHDT and CDR2 YYEEEE. The CDR3 has 14 residues. V lost 0 bases to trimming and J lost 5 bases, with 12 bases between them. CDR3 DNA sequence: TGTGCCAGCAGCTTGGCCGGGATTGGCGACGAGCAGTACTTC. As protein: CASSLAGIGDEQYF. Based on the CDR3 plus reference TRBV5-6 and TRBJ2-7, the full variable domain is DAGVTQSPTHLIKTRGQQVTLRCSPKSGHDTVSWYQQALGQGPQFIFQYYEEEERQRGNFPDRFSGHQFPNYSSELNVNALLLGDSALYLCASSLAGIGDEQYFGPGTRLTVT.

This clonotype has at least ten counts. The chain carries TRBV5-1 and TRBJ2-3, with 11 positions matching TRBD2. This CDR3 comprises 15 residues. V trimming: 3 bases; J trimming: 2 bases; junction bases outside the gene matches: 2. From germline, CDR1 is SGHRS and CDR2 YFSETQ. CDR3 nucleotide sequence: TGCGCCAGCAGCTGGACTAGCGGGTTCACAGATACGCAGTATTTT. Translating gives CASSWTSGFTDTQYF.

This clonotype was recorded at least ten times. At one end, the junction sequence differs from germline, possibly due to a read error. This chain uses TRBV5-5 with TRBJ2-2; 10 bases map to TRBD2. Germline V gives CDR1 SGHKS, CDR2 YYEKEE (reference sequence). The CDR3 extends over 15 amino acids. Here the CDR3 DNA reads TGTGCCAGCAGCCCCTGGCTAGCGGGGGCCGGAGAGCTGTTTTTT. It codes for CASSPWLAGAGELFF.

This clonotype occurred many times. V usage is TRBV2 and J usage is TRBJ1-1; D gene ambiguous. Trimming cost V 2 bases and J 2 bases, with 9 bases left between them. CDR3 length: 14 amino acids. Germline-derived CDR1 and CDR2 are SNHLY and FYNNEI. In DNA form, the CDR3 reads TGTGCCAGCAGTGAATATCGGGGTAACACTGAAGCTTTCTTT. Its protein product is CASSEYRGNTEAFF.

This clonotype showed up just a few times. The J gene is TRBJ2-7, the V gene TRBV10-3, with a possible D match to TRBD2 (5 bases). Germline V gene data show CDR1 as ENHRY and CDR2 as SYGVKD. Trimming removed 4 bases at V and 3 bases at J, with 7 bases between. This CDR3 is 12 amino acids long. Here the CDR3 reads CAISAEGYEQYF. The DNA for the CDR3 is TGTGCCATCAGTGCAGAGGGCTACGAGCAGTACTTC.

The sample holds a few counts of this clonotype. The chain has TRBV30 and TRBJ2-5, with 11 nucleotides matching TRBD2. Unmatched junction bases numbered 6, after V lost 5 bases and J lost 4 bases. The CDR3 covers 14 residues. The germline CDR1 and CDR2 sequences are GTSNPN and SVGIG (reference sequence). The CDR3 reads CAWSPLAGGETQYF. The CDR3 DNA reads as TGTGCCTGGTCCCCCCTAGCGGGAGGAGAGACCCAGTACTTC.

This clonotype showed up just a few times. The V call is TRBV2, the J call TRBJ1-2, with D tentatively TRBD1 (5 bases). Looked up from germline, CDR1 is SNHLY and CDR2 is FYNNEI. The V gene lost 6 bases and the J gene lost 3 bases, with 14 bases spanning the gap. CDR3 length: 14 residues. As DNA, the CDR3 is TGTGCCAGCAGGGGGGGGGGGATCGACTATGGCTACACCTTC. Amino acid sequence: CASRGGGIDYGYTF.